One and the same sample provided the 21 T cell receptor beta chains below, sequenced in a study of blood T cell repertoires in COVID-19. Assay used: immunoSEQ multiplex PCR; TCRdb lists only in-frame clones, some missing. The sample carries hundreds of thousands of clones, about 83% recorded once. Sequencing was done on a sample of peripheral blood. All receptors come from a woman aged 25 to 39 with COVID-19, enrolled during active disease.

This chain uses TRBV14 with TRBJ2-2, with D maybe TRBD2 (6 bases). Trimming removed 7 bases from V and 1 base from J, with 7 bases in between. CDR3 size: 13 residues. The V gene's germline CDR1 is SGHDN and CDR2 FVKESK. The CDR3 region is CASMRGNTGELFF. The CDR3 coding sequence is TGTGCCAGCATGCGGGGGAACACCGGGGAGCTGTTTTTT. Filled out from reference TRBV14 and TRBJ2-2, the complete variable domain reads EAGVTQFPSHSVIEKGQTVTLRCDPISGHDNLYWYRRVMGKEIKFLLHFVKESKQDESGMPNNRFLAERTGGTYSTLKVQPAELEDSGVYFCASMRGNTGELFFGEGSRLTVL.

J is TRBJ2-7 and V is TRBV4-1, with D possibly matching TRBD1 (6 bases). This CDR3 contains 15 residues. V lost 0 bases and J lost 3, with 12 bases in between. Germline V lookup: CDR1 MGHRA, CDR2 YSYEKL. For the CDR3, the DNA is TGCGCCAGCAGCCAAGAACAGGGTCTCCTCTACGAGCAGTACTTC. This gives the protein CASSQEQGLLYEQYF.

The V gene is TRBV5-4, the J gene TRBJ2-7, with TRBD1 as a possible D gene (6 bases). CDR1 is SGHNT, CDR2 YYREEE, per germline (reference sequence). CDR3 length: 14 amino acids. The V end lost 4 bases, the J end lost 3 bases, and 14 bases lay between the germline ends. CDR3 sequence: CASSLHDRSYEQYF. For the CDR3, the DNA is TGTGCCAGCAGCCTTCACGACAGGAGCTACGAGCAGTACTTC. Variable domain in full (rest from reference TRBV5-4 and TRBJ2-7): ETGVTQSPTHLIKTRGQQVTLRCSSQSGHNTVSWYQQALGQGPQFIFQYYREEENGRGNFPPRFSGLQFPNYSSELNVNALELDDSALYLCASSLHDRSYEQYFGPGTRLTVT.

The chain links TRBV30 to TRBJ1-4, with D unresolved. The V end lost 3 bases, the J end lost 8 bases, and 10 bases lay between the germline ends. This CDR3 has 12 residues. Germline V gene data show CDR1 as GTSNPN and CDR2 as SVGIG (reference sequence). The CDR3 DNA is TGTGCCTGGAGCCGGGAAGGGGAAAAACTGTTTTTT. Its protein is CAWSREGEKLFF.

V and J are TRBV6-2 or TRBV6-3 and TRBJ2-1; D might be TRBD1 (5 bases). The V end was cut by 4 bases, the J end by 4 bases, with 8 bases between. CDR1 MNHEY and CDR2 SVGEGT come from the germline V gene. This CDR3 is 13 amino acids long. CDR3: CASSSQGYNEQFF. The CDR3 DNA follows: TGTGCCAGCAGTTCCCAGGGTTACAATGAGCAGTTCTTC.

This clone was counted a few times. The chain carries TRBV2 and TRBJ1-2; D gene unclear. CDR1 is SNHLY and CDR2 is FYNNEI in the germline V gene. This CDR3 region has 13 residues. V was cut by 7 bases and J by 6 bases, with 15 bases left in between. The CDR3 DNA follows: TGTGCCAGCACGAAGGACTCCCGCCATGGCTACACCTTC. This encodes CASTKDSRHGYTF. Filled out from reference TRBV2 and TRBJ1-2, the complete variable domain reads EPEVTQTPSHQVTQMGQEVILRCVPISNHLYFYWYRQILGQKVEFLVSFYNNEISEKSEIFDDQFSVERPDGSNFTLKIRSTKLEDSAMYFCASTKDSRHGYTFGSGTRLTVV.

The CDR3 sequence: CASSLVGVAKNIQYF. The CDR3 DNA reads TGTGCCAGCAGCTTGGTAGGGGTTGCCAAAAACATTCAGTACTTC. The rearrangement joins TRBV5-6 to TRBJ2-4, with D possibly TRBD1 on 5 matching bases. V was pared by 0 bases and J by 1 base, with 8 bases between. The CDR3 runs to 15 residues. From germline, CDR1 is SGHDT and CDR2 YYEEEE.

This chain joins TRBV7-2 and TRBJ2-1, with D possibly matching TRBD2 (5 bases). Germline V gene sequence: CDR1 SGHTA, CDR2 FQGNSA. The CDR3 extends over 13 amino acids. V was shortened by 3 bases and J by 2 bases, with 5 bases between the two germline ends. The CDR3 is CASSLEAYNEQFF. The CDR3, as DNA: TGTGCCAGCAGCTTGGAGGCCTACAATGAGCAGTTCTTC.

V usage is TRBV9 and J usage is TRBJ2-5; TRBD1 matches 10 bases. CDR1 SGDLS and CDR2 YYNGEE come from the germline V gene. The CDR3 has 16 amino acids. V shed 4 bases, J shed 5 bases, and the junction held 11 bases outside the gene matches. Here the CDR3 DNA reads TGTGCCAGCAGCCCGACCGGGACAGGGGATCGGGAGACCCAGTACTTC. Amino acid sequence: CASSPTGTGDRETQYF.

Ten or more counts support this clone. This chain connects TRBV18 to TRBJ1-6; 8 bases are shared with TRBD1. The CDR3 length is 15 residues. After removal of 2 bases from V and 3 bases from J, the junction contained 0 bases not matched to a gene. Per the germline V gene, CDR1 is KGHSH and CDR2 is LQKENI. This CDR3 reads CASSPGTGYNSPLHF. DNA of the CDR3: TGTGCCAGCTCACCAGGGACAGGCTATAATTCACCCCTCCACTTT.

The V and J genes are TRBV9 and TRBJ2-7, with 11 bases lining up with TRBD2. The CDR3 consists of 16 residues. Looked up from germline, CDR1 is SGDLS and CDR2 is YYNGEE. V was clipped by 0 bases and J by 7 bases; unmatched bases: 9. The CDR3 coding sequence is TGTGCCAGCAGCGTAGATTTAGCGGGAGGGCCAGGGGAGCAGTACTTC. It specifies CASSVDLAGGPGEQYF.

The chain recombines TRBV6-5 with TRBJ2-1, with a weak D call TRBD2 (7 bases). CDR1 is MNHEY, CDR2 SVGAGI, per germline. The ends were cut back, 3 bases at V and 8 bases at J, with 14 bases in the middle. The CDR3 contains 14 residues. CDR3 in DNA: TGTGCCAGCAGTTATGAGGGGGGGACGGATGAGCAGTTCTTC. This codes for CASSYEGGTDEQFF.

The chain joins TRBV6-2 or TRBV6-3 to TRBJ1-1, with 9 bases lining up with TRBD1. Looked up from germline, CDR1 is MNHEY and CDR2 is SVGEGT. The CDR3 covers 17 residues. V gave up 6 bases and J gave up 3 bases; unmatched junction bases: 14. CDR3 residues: CASSHRGRLTMDTEAFF. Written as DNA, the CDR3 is TGTGCCAGCAGCCACAGGGGGCGATTAACCATGGACACTGAAGCTTTCTTT.

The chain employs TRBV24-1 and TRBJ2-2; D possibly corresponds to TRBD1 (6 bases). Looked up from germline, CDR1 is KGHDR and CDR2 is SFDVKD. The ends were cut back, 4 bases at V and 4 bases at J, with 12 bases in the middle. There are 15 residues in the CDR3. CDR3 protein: CATSEQGRVTGELFF. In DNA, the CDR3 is TGTGCCACCAGTGAACAGGGCAGAGTCACCGGGGAGCTGTTTTTT.

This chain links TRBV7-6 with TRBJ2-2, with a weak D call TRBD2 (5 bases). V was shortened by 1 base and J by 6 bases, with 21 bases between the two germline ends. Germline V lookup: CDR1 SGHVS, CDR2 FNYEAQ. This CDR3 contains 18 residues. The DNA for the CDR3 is TGTGCCAGCAGCTTAGGGGTTGGAGGCAGGTTTGGCTCCGGGGAGCTGTTTTTT. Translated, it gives CASSLGVGGRFGSGELFF. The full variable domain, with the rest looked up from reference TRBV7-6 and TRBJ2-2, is GAGVSQSPRYKVTKRGQDVALRCDPISGHVSLYWYRQALGQGPEFLTYFNYEAQQDKSGLPNDRFSAERPEGSISTLTIQRTEQRDSAMYRCASSLGVGGRFGSGELFFGEGSRLTVL.

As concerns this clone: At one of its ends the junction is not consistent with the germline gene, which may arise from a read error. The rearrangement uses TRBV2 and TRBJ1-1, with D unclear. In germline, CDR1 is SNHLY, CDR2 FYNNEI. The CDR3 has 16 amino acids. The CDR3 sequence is CASSETLVGRNPEAFF. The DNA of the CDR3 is TGTGCCAGCAGCGAAACTCTAGTGGGGAGGAACCCTGAAGCTTTCTTT.

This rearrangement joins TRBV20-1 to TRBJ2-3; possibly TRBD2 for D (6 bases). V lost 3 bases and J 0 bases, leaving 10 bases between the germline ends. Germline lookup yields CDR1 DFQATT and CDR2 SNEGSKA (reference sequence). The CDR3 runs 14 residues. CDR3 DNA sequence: TGCAGTGCTAGTCTGGCGGGAAGCACAGATACGCAGTATTTT. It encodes CSASLAGSTDTQYF.

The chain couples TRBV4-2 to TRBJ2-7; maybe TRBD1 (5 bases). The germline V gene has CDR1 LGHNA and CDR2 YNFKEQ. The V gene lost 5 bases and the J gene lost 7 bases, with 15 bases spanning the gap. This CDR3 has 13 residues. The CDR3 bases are TGTGCCAGCAGCAGGGGCGATCTGCGGGAGCAGTACTTC. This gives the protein CASSRGDLREQYF.

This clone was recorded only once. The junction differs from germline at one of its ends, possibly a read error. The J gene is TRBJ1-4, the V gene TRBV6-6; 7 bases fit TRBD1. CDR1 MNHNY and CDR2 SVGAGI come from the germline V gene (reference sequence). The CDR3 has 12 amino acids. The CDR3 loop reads CASSYGGTEGIF. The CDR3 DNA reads TGTGCCAGCAGTTACGGGGGGACAGAGGGGATTTTT.

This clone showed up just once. The CDR3 reads CASSTGGAEEQYF. In DNA, the CDR3 is TGTGCCAGCTCAACAGGGGGCGCGGAAGAGCAGTACTTC. This chain joins TRBV18 and TRBJ2-7; 9 nucleotides match TRBD1. After removal of 5 bases from V and 7 bases from J, the junction contained 6 bases not matched to a gene. This CDR3 has 13 residues. Germline V lookup: CDR1 KGHSH, CDR2 LQKENI.

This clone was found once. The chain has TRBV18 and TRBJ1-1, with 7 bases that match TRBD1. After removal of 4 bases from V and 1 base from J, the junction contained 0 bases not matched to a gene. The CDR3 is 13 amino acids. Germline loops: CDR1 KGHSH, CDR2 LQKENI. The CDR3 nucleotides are TGTGCCAGCTCACAGGGGGCGAACACTGAAGCTTTCTTT. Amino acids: CASSQGANTEAFF.